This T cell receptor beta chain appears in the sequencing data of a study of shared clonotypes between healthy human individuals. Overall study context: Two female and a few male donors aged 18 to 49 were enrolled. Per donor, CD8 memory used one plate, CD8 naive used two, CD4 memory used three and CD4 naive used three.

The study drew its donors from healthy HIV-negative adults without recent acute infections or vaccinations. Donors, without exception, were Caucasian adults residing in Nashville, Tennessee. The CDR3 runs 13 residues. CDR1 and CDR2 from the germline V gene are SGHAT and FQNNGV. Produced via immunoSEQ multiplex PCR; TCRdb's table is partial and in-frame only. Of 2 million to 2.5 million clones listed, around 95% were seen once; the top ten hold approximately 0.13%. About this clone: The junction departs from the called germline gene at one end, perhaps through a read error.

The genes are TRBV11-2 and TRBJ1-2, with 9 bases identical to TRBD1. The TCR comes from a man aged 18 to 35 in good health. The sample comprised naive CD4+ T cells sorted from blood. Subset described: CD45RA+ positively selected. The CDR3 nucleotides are TGTGCCAGCAGCTTTGGTACCTCGGGACAGGGTGCCTTC. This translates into CASSFGTSGQGAF.